These 30 T cell receptor beta chains were sequenced from one sample in a study of CD8+ T cells in alopecia areata. The authors sorted pooled cutaneous lymph node cells using CD4, CD8alpha, NKG2D, NKG2ACE and other markers. cDNA serving as the sequencing template came from extracted, reverse transcribed RNA. Method: immunoSEQ multiplex PCR; TCRdb's copy keeps in-frame clones and lacks some. This table holds 200,000 to 300,000 clones with no singletons; the top ten claim 1.2%. Sequencing was carried out using CD4+ T cells sorted from a lymph node. The receptors stem from a C3H/HeJ mouse with alopecia areata. This strain's MHC haplotype is H2-k.

Concerning this clone itself: All gene names here are mouse names. The read ends 4 residues before the CDR3 terminus; that terminus is restored from the germline J gene. The chain employs TRBV31 and TRBJ1-2; 12 bases align to TRBD1. V lost 1 base, J lost 3 bases, and 6 bases stayed unmatched. There are 16 residues in the CDR3. The germline gives CDR1 GKSSPN, CDR2 SITVG. The CDR3: CAWSRGQGARDSDYTF. The CDR3 bases that were read are TGTGCCTGGAGTCGGGGACAGGGGGCGCGGGACTCC.

As regards this clone: Gene names are mouse gene names. With the read ending 4 residues before the CDR3 end, the germline J gene is used to fill in that end. This chain joins TRBV13-1 and TRBJ2-7, with 11 bases lining up with TRBD2. The junction had 3 bases not matched to a gene; V was cut back by 4 bases and J by 0 bases. The germline V gene has CDR1 NSHNY and CDR2 SYGAGN. The CDR3 runs to 15 residues. The CDR3 bases that were read are TGTGCCAGCAGTACGGGACTGGGGGCCTCCTAT. Amino acids: CASSTGLGASY. The full CDR3 is CASSTGLGASYEQYF.

A word on this clone: The genes are named according to mouse. Read coverage stops 4 residues before the CDR3 terminus; the germline J gene supplies the remainder. V usage is TRBV1 and J usage is TRBJ2-5; TRBD2 matches 10 bases. Germline CDR1 and CDR2: NSQYPW and LRSPGD (reference sequence). The CDR3 spans 17 residues. CDR3 bases read: TGCACCTGCAGTGCAGATGTCTGGGGGGGCGCAAAAGAC. As protein: CTCSADVWGGAKD. The CDR3 as a whole reads CTCSADVWGGAKDTQYF.

This clone was counted only a few times. Genes and germline come from the mouse. With the read ending 4 residues before the CDR3 end, the germline J gene is used to fill in that end. The chain links TRBV1 to TRBJ1-1; TRBD1 matches at 7 bases. Germline V gene data show CDR1 as NSQYPW and CDR2 as LRSPGD (reference sequence). The CDR3 is 14 residues long. CDR3 DNA, as far as it was read: TGCACCTGCAGTGCAGAGTACAGGGGCGCA. As protein: CTCSAEYRGA. The complete CDR3 sequence is CTCSAEYRGAEVFF.

There are a few counts of this clone. All gene names here are mouse names. The missing CDR3 end, 4 residues past where the read stops, is filled in from the germline J gene. In the same sample, other DNA sequences code for this CDR3. The rearrangement joins TRBV31 to TRBJ1-2; 9 bases are a match to TRBD1. CDR1 is GKSSPN and CDR2 is SITVG in the germline V gene. The CDR3 is made up of 13 amino acids. The CDR3 here is CAWSLGTGSDYTF. CDR3 DNA, as far as it was read: TGTGCCTGGAGTCTGGGGACAGGGTCC.

This clone turned up a few times. The germline and genes are mouse ones. The CDR3 is cut off 4 residues early in the read; its end comes from the germline J gene. This sample includes further DNA sequences coding for the same CDR3. V is TRBV19 and J is TRBJ1-2, with 10 bases identical to TRBD1. The CDR3 is 14 residues long. Per the germline V gene, CDR1 is FNHDT and CDR2 is SITEND (reference sequence). V gave up 4 bases and J gave up 2 bases; unmatched junction bases: 2. CDR3 protein: CASSDRGRNSDYTF. The sequenced CDR3 bases are TGTGCCAGCAGTGACAGGGGGCGCAACTCC.

This clone appeared a few times. Any gene name here is a mouse gene name. The missing CDR3 end, 4 residues past where the read stops, is filled in from the germline J gene. This chain uses TRBV19 with TRBJ2-4; D is undetermined. The CDR3 covers 14 residues. In germline, CDR1 is FNHDT, CDR2 SITEND (reference sequence). Trimming stripped 5 bases from V and 0 bases from J, with 10 bases between. The CDR3 DNA, read in part, is TGTGCCAGCAGACAGACATCAAGTCAAAAC. This gives the protein CASRQTSSQN. The complete CDR3 reads CASRQTSSQNTLYF.

As concerns this clone: Mouse germline and gene names are used. The sequenced fragment ends 4 residues before the CDR3 boundary, so the rest is inferred from the germline J gene. Other DNA sequences from this sample encode an identical CDR3 as well. The gene calls are TRBV13-1 and TRBJ2-3, with D possibly being TRBD1 (5 bases). CDR3 size: 14 residues. V gave up 4 bases and J gave up 0 bases, with 9 bases separating them. The germline gives CDR1 NSHNY, CDR2 SYGAGN. The CDR3 reads CASSPGHSAETLYF. The DNA read from the CDR3 is TGTGCCAGCAGTCCCGGACATAGTGCAGAA.

There are a few counts of this clone. All gene names here are mouse names. The read terminates 4 residues ahead of where the CDR3 ends, so the germline J gene completes it. The rearrangement uses TRBV13-3 and TRBJ1-2; a weak D match, TRBD1 (6 bases). This CDR3 region has 15 residues. V lost 0 bases and J 4 bases, leaving 13 bases between the germline ends. Germline loops: CDR1 NNHDY, CDR2 SYVADS. The part of the CDR3 DNA that was read is TGTGCCAGCAGTGATGGCGGGGGGCGCACCTCC. Amino acids: CASSDGGGRTS. The whole CDR3 sequence reads CASSDGGGRTSDYTF.

Worth noting for this clone: The genes and germline here are from mouse. Coverage ceases 4 residues before the CDR3 finishes, and the germline J gene fills in the end. The rearrangement links TRBV5 to TRBJ1-2, with 7 bases that match TRBD1. Germline loops: CDR1 LGHNA, CDR2 YNLKQL (reference sequence). J gave up 4 bases and V 0 bases, and 8 bases lay outside the gene matches. This CDR3 contains 16 residues. The sequenced part of the CDR3 DNA is TGTGCCAGCAGCCAAGATTCGACAGGGTGGGGCTCC. Protein sequence: CASSQDSTGWGS. The whole CDR3 sequence reads CASSQDSTGWGSDYTF.

Regarding this clone: Gene names are the mouse ones. The read finishes 4 residues shy of the CDR3 end, and the germline J gene is used to complete it. The rearrangement links TRBV19 to TRBJ1-2; 10 bases agree with TRBD1. V lost 4 bases, J lost 0 bases, and 3 bases stayed unmatched. This CDR3 has 15 residues. The germline CDR1 and CDR2 sequences are FNHDT and SITEND (reference sequence). The part of the CDR3 DNA that was read is TGTGCCAGCAGTGGGACAGGGGCTGCAAACTCC. Its translation: CASSGTGAANS. The entire CDR3 protein reads CASSGTGAANSDYTF.

Comment on this clone: The germline and genes are mouse ones. Read data end 4 residues before the CDR3 end; the end is taken from the germline J gene. The chain carries TRBV5 and TRBJ2-2, with 9 bases identical to TRBD1. Germline CDR1 and CDR2: LGHNA and YNLKQL (reference sequence). The CDR3 is 15 amino acids. Trimming cost V 4 bases and J 3 bases; bases outside gene matches: 3. The chain's CDR3 is CASSRQGEDTGQLYF. CDR3 bases read: TGTGCCAGCAGCCGACAGGGGGAGGACACCGGG.

Comments on this clone: Any gene name here is a mouse gene name. The read ends 4 residues early relative to the CDR3; the germline J gene fills the gap. This sample also contains other DNA sequences that code for the same CDR3. This chain joins TRBV13-1 and TRBJ2-4, with D tentatively TRBD1 (6 bases). The germline V and J ends were trimmed by 5 bases and 2 bases, with 9 bases remaining between them. Looked up from germline, CDR1 is NSHNY and CDR2 is SYGAGN. The CDR3 has 13 amino acids. Partial CDR3 DNA: TGTGCCAGCAGGGGACAAAATCAAAAC. This gives the protein CASRGQNQN. The CDR3 in full is CASRGQNQNTLYF.

Only a few counts were recorded for this clone. The gene names here belong to mouse. The read halts 4 residues ahead of the CDR3 end, with the missing end drawn from the germline J gene. This rearrangement joins TRBV13-1 to TRBJ2-3; 7 bases agree with TRBD2. Unmatched junction bases numbered 3, after V lost 2 bases and J lost 0 bases. The CDR3 covers 15 residues. Germline V CDR1 and CDR2: NSHNY, SYGAGN. CDR3 amino acids: CASSEGLISAETLYF. The DNA read from the CDR3 is TGTGCCAGCAGTGAGGGACTGATTAGTGCAGAA.

Note on this clone: Germline and genes here are mouse. The read gets to within 4 residues of the CDR3 end, and the germline J gene fills in the rest. The chain combines TRBV13-1 with TRBJ2-4, with 7 bases that match TRBD2. This CDR3 has 15 amino acids. Germline CDR1 is NSHNY and CDR2 is SYGAGN. The junction had 6 bases not matched to a gene; V was cut back by 3 bases and J by 2 bases. CDR3: CASSVPWGDQNTLYF. The part of the CDR3 DNA that was read is TGTGCCAGCAGTGTGCCTTGGGGGGATCAAAAC.

This clone has ten or more counts. Germline and genes: mouse. Coverage ceases 4 residues before the CDR3 finishes, and the germline J gene fills in the end. The chain combines TRBV17 with TRBJ2-3; 7 nucleotides align to TRBD2. The CDR3 is 14 residues long. The J segment lost 2 bases and the V segment lost 4 bases, leaving 3 bases of the junction unmatched. From germline, CDR1 is MNHDT and CDR2 YYDKIL. The sequenced CDR3 bases are TGTGCTAGCAGTACTGGGGGAGTTGCAGAA. This codes for CASSTGGVAE. The full-length CDR3 reads as CASSTGGVAETLYF. The full variable domain, rest sourced from reference TRBV17 and TRBJ2-3, is DTTVKQNPRYKLARVGKPVNLICSQTMNHDTMYWYQKKPNQAPKLLLFYYDKILNREADTFEKFQSSRPNNSFCSLYIGSAGLEYSAMYLCASSTGGVAETLYFGSGTRLTVL.

About this clone itself: The germline and genes are mouse ones. The DNA ends 4 residues before the CDR3 does, and the rest of the CDR3 is filled in from the germline J gene. The V call is TRBV5, the J call TRBJ2-2; TRBD1 aligns across 7 bases. V lost 4 bases, J lost 1 base, and 3 bases stayed unmatched. CDR3 size: 15 residues. Germline V gene lookup returns CDR1 LGHNA and CDR2 YNLKQL (reference sequence). CDR3 in amino acids: CASSPQGVNTGQLYF. Partial CDR3 DNA: TGTGCCAGCAGCCCCCAGGGGGTAAACACCGGG.

Of note for this clone: The genes and germline here are from mouse. CDR3 amino acids: CASSPGTGGIYAEQFF. The part of the CDR3 DNA that was read is TGTGCCAGCAGTCCCGGGACTGGGGGGATCTATGCT. The V and J genes are TRBV13-3 and TRBJ2-1, with 12 bases that match TRBD2. The missing CDR3 end, 4 residues past where the read stops, is filled in from the germline J gene. J was trimmed by 3 bases and V by 4 bases; bases with no gene match: 5. Germline CDR1 reads NNHDY; CDR2 reads SYVADS. CDR3 length: 16 amino acids.

Notes on this clone: Genes here carry mouse names. The read gets to within 4 residues of the CDR3 end, and the germline J gene fills in the rest. The chain recombines TRBV31 with TRBJ1-2, with a weak D call TRBD1 (6 bases). The germline V gene encodes CDR1 GKSSPN and CDR2 SITVG. Trimming shortened V by 3 bases and J by 0 bases, and 11 bases separated the two germline ends. This CDR3 spans 14 amino acids. The CDR3 spells CAWSGTSSNSDYTF. The sequenced CDR3 bases are TGTGCCTGGAGCGGGACATCCTCAAACTCC.

Turning to this clone: Gene names and germline refer to mouse. The CDR3 end is not reached by the read, which stops 4 residues before it; the germline J gene fills it in. This chain joins TRBV29 and TRBJ2-3; D is undetermined. From germline, CDR1 is MSHET and CDR2 SYDVDS. The CDR3 has 13 residues. Trimming took off 7 bases at V and 0 bases at J, with 8 bases between the two ends. Partial CDR3 DNA: TGTGCTAGCACATCAGCTAGTGCAGAA. This encodes CASTSASAE. The complete CDR3 reads CASTSASAETLYF.

This clone has a handful of counts. Gene names are mouse gene names. The read comes to an end 4 residues before the CDR3 does, leaving the germline J gene to fill in the end. The chain combines TRBV16 with TRBJ2-4; 12 bases are a match to TRBD2. This CDR3 is built from 15 residues. Germline V gene lookup returns CDR1 SGHSA and CDR2 FRNQAP. The V gene end was trimmed by 5 bases and the J gene end by 3 bases; junction bases not matched to a gene: 3. CDR3 region: CASSPGLGGQNTLYF. The covered CDR3 bases are TGTGCAAGCAGCCCGGGACTGGGGGGCCAAAAC.

In the case of this clone: Each gene name is a mouse one. Read coverage stops 4 residues before the CDR3 terminus; the germline J gene supplies the remainder. This rearrangement joins TRBV19 to TRBJ2-7; TRBD2 aligns across 11 bases. The CDR3 sequence is 15 residues long. V trimming: 5 bases; J trimming: 2 bases; junction bases outside the gene matches: 6. Germline V gene data show CDR1 as FNHDT and CDR2 as SITEND (reference sequence). Partial CDR3 DNA: TGTGCCAGCAGCCTCCCGACTGGGGGGGCCTAT. Protein product: CASSLPTGGAY. Given in full, the CDR3 is CASSLPTGGAYEQYF.

The table lists this clone with a few counts. Genes here carry mouse names. The read terminates 4 residues ahead of where the CDR3 ends, so the germline J gene completes it. The chain has TRBV31 and TRBJ1-2; D possibly corresponds to TRBD1 (6 bases). This CDR3 region has 14 residues. V was clipped by 1 base and J by 0 bases, with 9 bases between them. Germline assignment: CDR1 GKSSPN and CDR2 SITVG. Incomplete CDR3 DNA: TGTGCCTGGAGTCGAGAGGGGGCAAACTCC. It yields the protein CAWSREGANS. The whole CDR3 reads CAWSREGANSDYTF.

A word on this clone: The genes and germline here are from mouse. The CDR3 is cut off 4 residues early in the read; its end comes from the germline J gene. The genes are TRBV13-1 and TRBJ2-4; D remains ambiguous. Trimming removed 5 bases at V and 1 base at J, with 8 bases between. Germline CDR1 reads NSHNY; CDR2 reads SYGAGN. This CDR3 is built from 13 residues. The CDR3 DNA, read in part, is TGTGCCAGCAGGACGTGGGGTCAAAAC. Its protein product is CASRTWGQN. The whole CDR3 sequence is CASRTWGQNTLYF.

This clone has a handful of counts. The gene names given are mouse names. The CDR3 is cut off 4 residues early in the read; its end comes from the germline J gene. The chain has TRBV13-2 and TRBJ1-2; D is possibly TRBD1 (6 bases). This CDR3 region has 16 residues. V lost 1 base and J lost 0, with 13 bases in between. Germline V gene lookup returns CDR1 NNHNN and CDR2 SYGAGS (reference sequence). This CDR3 is CASGDPPGQTNSDYTF. The covered CDR3 bases are TGTGCCAGCGGTGATCCGCCGGGACAAACAAACTCC.

A note on this clone: These gene names are mouse names. Read data end 4 residues before the CDR3 end; the end is taken from the germline J gene. This specimen includes other DNA sequences encoding the same CDR3. V is TRBV31 and J is TRBJ2-2; TRBD2 aligns across 7 bases. This CDR3 comprises 13 residues. V shed 1 base, J shed 5 bases, and the junction held 1 base outside the gene matches. CDR1 is GKSSPN and CDR2 is SITVG in the germline V gene. CDR3: CAWSPGGTGQLYF. CDR3 DNA, as far as it was read: TGTGCCTGGAGTCCTGGGGGAACCGGG.

To note about this clone: Mouse gene names apply. The CDR3 goes on 4 residues after the read ends, and that part is filled in from the germline J gene. The chain links TRBV13-1 to TRBJ2-1; TRBD2 matches 7 bases. Germline loops: CDR1 NSHNY, CDR2 SYGAGN. After removal of 5 bases from V and 2 bases from J, the junction contained 7 bases not matched to a gene. The CDR3 spans 15 residues. The CDR3 bases that were read are TGTGCCAGCAGCGCCCTCGGGGGGGACTATGCT. Its translation is CASSALGGDYA. The CDR3 reads in full as CASSALGGDYAEQFF.

This clone was observed a handful of times. Gene names are the mouse ones. The observed sequence ends 4 residues before the CDR3 terminus, with the missing tail filled in from the germline J gene. The chain couples TRBV13-3 to TRBJ2-2; 8 positions agree with TRBD1. The CDR3 extends over 15 amino acids. Germline V lookup: CDR1 NNHDY, CDR2 SYVADS. J lost 3 bases, V lost 4 bases, and 5 bases had no gene match. CDR3 region: CASSFQGADTGQLYF. The CDR3 bases that were read are TGTGCCAGCAGTTTCCAGGGGGCTGACACCGGG.

As to this clone: The gene symbols are mouse symbols. The read is 4 residues too short to cover the CDR3 end, so that end is filled in from the germline J gene. The V gene is TRBV19, the J gene TRBJ2-3; TRBD2 matches at 11 bases. The CDR3 is made up of 17 amino acids. Trimming at V came to 4 bases and at J to 0 bases, leaving 7 bases not matched to a gene. The germline CDR1 and CDR2 sequences are FNHDT and SITEND (reference sequence). CDR3: CASSSRLGGSSAETLYF. The sequenced CDR3 bases are TGTGCCAGCAGTTCCCGACTGGGGGGGTCTAGTGCAGAA. Full variable domain (rest looked up from reference TRBV19 and TRBJ2-3): GGIITQTPKFLIGQEGQKLTLKCQQNFNHDTMYWYRQDSGKGLRLIYYSITENDLQKGDLSEGYDASREKKSSFSLTVTSAQKNEMAVFLCASSSRLGGSSAETLYFGSGTRLTVL.

There are a few counts of this clone. Gene names and germline refer to mouse. The read terminates 4 residues ahead of where the CDR3 ends, so the germline J gene completes it. The rearrangement joins TRBV31 to TRBJ2-4; D could derive from TRBD1 or TRBD2 (5 bases each). This CDR3 contains 12 residues. Germline assignment: CDR1 GKSSPN and CDR2 SITVG. CDR3 amino acids: CAWSLGENTLYF. The sequenced CDR3 bases are TGTGCCTGGAGTCTGGGGGAAAAC.